A single T cell receptor beta chain is shown here with its context. Its antigen remains unidentified. Unique molecular identifiers were present on the cDNA, which also gained a universal primer site by template switching. TCRdb re-derived calls from the 5' RACE reads in MiXCR, one entry per CDR3 protein. The data contain about 1.7 million distinct CDR3 sequences, roughly 35% of them seen just once; the ten biggest clones take up about 0.27%. The CDR3 is 15 amino acids. Between the trimmed V and J ends, which lost 2 bases and 6 bases, there was a span of 16 bases. The germline V gene encodes CDR1 MNHEY and CDR2 SMNVEV (reference sequence). This sample is drawn from a study of identical twins. The study's findings and limits: Out-of-frame TCR alpha sharing observed in monozygotic twins exceeded model estimates.

The origin of this receptor is a newborn girl in good health. The sample was cord blood. The chain recombines TRBV27 with TRBJ2-5; a weak D match, TRBD1 (6 bases). The CDR3 region has the DNA TGTGCCAGCAGTTTAGTTGGCAGGGGCGTGAAGACCCAGTACTTC. Translation: CASSLVGRGVKTQYF.